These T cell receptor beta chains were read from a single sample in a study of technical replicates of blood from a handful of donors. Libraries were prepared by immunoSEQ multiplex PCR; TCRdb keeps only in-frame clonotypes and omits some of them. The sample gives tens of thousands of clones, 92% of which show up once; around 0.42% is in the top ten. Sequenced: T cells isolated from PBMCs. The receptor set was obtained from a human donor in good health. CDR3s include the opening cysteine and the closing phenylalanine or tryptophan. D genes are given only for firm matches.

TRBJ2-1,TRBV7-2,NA,CASSEVGSSYNEQFF,TGTGCCAGCAGCGAAGTGGGGAGCTCCTACAATGAGCAGTTCTTC
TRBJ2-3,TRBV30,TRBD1,CAWSVRVPDRGLVDTQYF,TGTGCCTGGAGTGTACGAGTGCCGGACAGGGGGCTTGTAGATACGCAGTATTTT
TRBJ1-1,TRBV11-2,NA,CASNTNPRNTEAFF,TGTGCCAGCAACACAAACCCCAGGAACACTGAAGCTTTCTTT
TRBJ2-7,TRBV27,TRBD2,CASSLSTRGSPYEQYF,TGTGCCAGCAGTTTATCGACGCGCGGGAGTCCCTACGAGCAGTACTTC
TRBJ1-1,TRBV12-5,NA,CASGLAEGTEAFF,TGTGCTAGTGGTTTGGCAGAGGGAACTGAAGCTTTCTTT
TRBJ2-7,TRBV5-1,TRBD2,CASSLTSGRAPEQYF,TGCGCCAGCAGCTTGACTAGCGGGAGGGCTCCCGAGCAGTACTTC
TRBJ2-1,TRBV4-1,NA,CASSQAGGPYNEQFF,TGCGCCAGCAGCCAAGCTGGCGGCCCCTACAATGAGCAGTTCTTC
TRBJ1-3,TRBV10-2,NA,CASRESGLPTPLSGNTIYF,TGCGCCAGCAGGGAATCAGGATTGCCCACTCCTCTCTCTGGAAACACCATATATTTT
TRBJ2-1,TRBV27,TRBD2,CASSFLAGANEQFF,TGTGCCAGCAGTTTCCTAGCGGGAGCTAATGAGCAGTTCTTC
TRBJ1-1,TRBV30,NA,CAWSPRNTEAFF,TGTGCCTGGAGCCCCCGTAACACTGAAGCTTTCTTT
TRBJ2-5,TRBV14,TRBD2,CASSQGLAETQYF,TGTGCCAGCAGCCAAGGACTAGCAGAGACCCAGTACTTC